Each of the 26 T cell receptor beta chains below was sequenced from the same sample in a study of Ad26.COV2.S vaccination and SARS-CoV-2 variants. Method: immunoSEQ multiplex PCR; TCRdb's copy keeps in-frame clones and lacks some. The sample has a few hundred thousand clones; about four fifths are singletons. Described treatment: roughly 19 received Ad26.COV2.S at low or high dose, single or two shots; five or six received placebo; per-sample allocation not given. Sampling occurred on day 63 after the first vaccine or placebo injection. The input for sequencing was peripheral blood, taken in a trial of Ad26.COV2.S vaccine versus placebo. The source of these receptors is a person between 18 and 65 years old who received the Ad26.COV2.S COVID-19 vaccine or a placebo.

The V call is TRBV7-8, the J call TRBJ2-5; D is tentatively TRBD1 or TRBD2 (6 bases each). V gave up 10 bases and J gave up 4 bases, with 13 bases separating them. The CDR3 has 12 amino acids. Germline loops: CDR1 SGHVS, CDR2 FQNEAQ. The chain's CDR3 is CATRGLVETQYF. CDR3 in DNA: TGTGCCACCCGGGGGCTGGTAGAGACCCAGTACTTC.

This clone was picked up one time. This chain links TRBV28 with TRBJ2-3; 12 nucleotides agree with TRBD2. The trim removed 5 bases at V and 6 bases at J, leaving 9 bases unmatched. Germline V lookup: CDR1 MDHEN, CDR2 SYDVKM. There are 16 residues in the CDR3. The CDR3 sequence: CASSPSGRALGDTQYF. CDR3 DNA: TGTGCCAGCAGTCCTAGCGGGAGGGCCTTGGGGGATACGCAGTATTTT.

The chain combines TRBV12-3 or TRBV12-4 with TRBJ1-1; 8 nucleotides agree with TRBD1. Trimming removed 6 bases from V and 5 bases from J; junction bases left unmatched: 5. The CDR3 loop spans 13 amino acids. CDR3 in DNA: TGTGCCAGCAGCACAGGGGGTGTGACTGAAGCTTTCTTT. Protein product: CASSTGGVTEAFF.

J is TRBJ2-3 and V is TRBV9; D is undetermined. There are 13 residues in the CDR3. V shed 0 bases and J shed 5 bases, with 7 bases lying between them. Germline CDR1 SGDLS, CDR2 YYNGEE. In DNA form, the CDR3 reads TGTGCCAGCAGCGTAGCTACAGAAGATACGCAGTATTTT. Its protein is CASSVATEDTQYF.

Many counts were recorded for this clone. The V and J genes are TRBV19 and TRBJ2-7; either TRBD1 or TRBD2 may fit D (6 bases each). The CDR3 extends over 12 amino acids. Per the germline V gene, CDR1 is LNHDA and CDR2 is SQIVND (reference sequence). Between the trimmed V and J ends, which lost 6 bases and 6 bases, there was a span of 12 bases. CDR3 loop: CASRQGAGEQYF. In DNA, the CDR3 is TGTGCCAGTAGACAGGGAGCGGGCGAGCAGTACTTC.

In its sample, this clone was seen a few times. The chain employs TRBV5-6 and TRBJ1-5, with 9 bases identical to TRBD1. Germline-derived CDR1 and CDR2 are SGHDT and YYEEEE. The CDR3 sequence is 16 residues long. J lost 2 bases, V lost 1 base, and 4 bases had no gene match. The CDR3 DNA reads as TGTGCCAGCAGCTTGAGGACAGGGGCGGGCAATCAGCCCCAGCATTTT. It is translated as CASSLRTGAGNQPQHF.

This clone showed up just a few times. The chain carries TRBV9 and TRBJ2-2; D is undetermined. V was shortened by 2 bases and J by 0 bases, with 5 bases between the two germline ends. Germline assignment: CDR1 SGDLS and CDR2 YYNGEE. The CDR3 covers 14 residues. The CDR3 DNA reads as TGTGCCAGCAGCGTCCTAGCGAACACCGGGGAGCTGTTTTTT. Residues: CASSVLANTGELFF.

This chain connects TRBV2 to TRBJ1-5; 7 bases map to TRBD1. Germline-derived CDR1 and CDR2 are SNHLY and FYNNEI. The CDR3 covers 14 residues. V lost 3 bases, J lost 5 bases, and 4 bases stayed unmatched. The CDR3 nucleotides are TGTGCCAGCAGTGACTTAGGACAGGATCAGCCCCAGCATTTT. It specifies CASSDLGQDQPQHF.

The chain combines TRBV6-2 or TRBV6-3 with TRBJ2-7; 7 bases align to TRBD2. The V gene's germline CDR1 is MNHEY and CDR2 SVGEGT. CDR3 length: 15 amino acids. The junction had 5 bases not matched to a gene; V was cut back by 3 bases and J by 0 bases. The CDR3 sequence is CASSYDWGGSYEQYF. Here the CDR3 DNA reads TGTGCCAGCAGTTATGATTGGGGGGGCTCCTACGAGCAGTACTTC.

This clone came up once. J is TRBJ1-2 and V is TRBV19; D is possibly TRBD1 (6 bases). Germline CDR1 LNHDA, CDR2 SQIVND (reference sequence). This CDR3 contains 13 residues. Trimming cost V 6 bases and J 7 bases, with 15 bases left between them. The CDR3 DNA follows: TGTGCCAGTAGCCTAACAGGGATGGGTGGCTACACCTTC. Its protein is CASSLTGMGGYTF.

The DNA of the CDR3 is TGTGCCAGCAGTTGCCCGGGGACAGGGGGTATCGATGAGCAGTTCTTC. Its protein product is CASSCPGTGGIDEQFF. The genes are TRBV12-1 and TRBJ2-1; no DNA check was done on the table's D call, TRBD1. TRBV12-1 is marked as a pseudogene. This CDR3 has 16 residues.

CDR3 bases: TGTGCCAGCAGCTCCTCCGGGACAGGGGCCTACGAGCAGTACTTC. It codes for CASSSSGTGAYEQYF. The chain is built from TRBV5-4 and TRBJ2-7; 10 bases align to TRBD1. V gave up 3 bases and J gave up 2 bases; unmatched junction bases: 5. Per germline, CDR1 SGHNT and CDR2 YYREEE (reference sequence). The CDR3 has 15 amino acids.

The rearrangement joins TRBV6-1 to TRBJ1-6; D is undetermined. CDR1 is MNHNS and CDR2 is SASEGT in the germline V gene. The CDR3 length is 18 residues. The germline V and J ends were trimmed by 4 bases and 5 bases, with 21 bases remaining between them. CDR3 in amino acids: CASSALPPSRINNSPLHF. The CDR3 DNA is TGTGCCAGCAGTGCCCTCCCCCCCTCTCGGATTAATAATTCACCCCTCCACTTT.

This chain links TRBV12-3 or TRBV12-4 with TRBJ1-1; D is perhaps TRBD1 (5 bases). The V end was cut by 8 bases, the J end by 1 base, with 11 bases between. The CDR3 covers 13 residues. This CDR3 is CASSLGANTEAFF. Written as DNA, the CDR3 is TGTGCCAGCTCTTTAGGGGCGAACACTGAAGCTTTCTTT.

With regard to this clone: Possible read error: a much larger clone is one base away. V is TRBV5-6 and J is TRBJ2-5, with D hard to call. The CDR3 is made up of 11 amino acids. The germline gives CDR1 SGHDT, CDR2 YYEEEE. Between the trimmed V and J ends, which lost 3 bases and 1 base, there was a span of 1 base. The CDR3 is CASSSQETQYF. The CDR3 DNA is TGTGCCAGCAGCTCCCAAGAGACCCAGTACTTC.

The chain joins TRBV28 to TRBJ1-1; TRBD1 is a possible D gene (5 bases). CDR1 and CDR2 (germline): MDHEN, SYDVKM. The CDR3 totals 14 residues. The V end lost 3 bases, the J end lost 1 base, and 9 bases lay between the germline ends. The CDR3 DNA reads TGTGCCAGCAGTTTGAGGGGCCGGAACACTGAAGCTTTCTTT. This encodes CASSLRGRNTEAFF.

V gene TRBV27 combines with J gene TRBJ1-2, with 7 bases that match TRBD1. V gave up 5 bases and J gave up 3 bases; unmatched junction bases: 6. This CDR3 has 14 residues. The germline V gene has CDR1 MNHEY and CDR2 SMNVEV (reference sequence). CDR3 residues: CASSVGGAYYGYTF. The CDR3 nucleotides read TGTGCCAGCAGTGTAGGGGGCGCCTACTATGGCTACACCTTC.

The rearrangement joins TRBV7-2 to TRBJ1-3; D gene uncertain. The CDR3 covers 15 residues. V gave up 5 bases and J gave up 1 base, with 12 bases separating them. Germline loops: CDR1 SGHTA, CDR2 FQGNSA. The chain's CDR3 is CASSPRAGSGNTIYF. The CDR3 nucleotides read TGTGCCAGCAGCCCGCGCGCCGGGTCTGGAAACACCATATATTTT. The full variable domain, rest sourced from reference TRBV7-2 and TRBJ1-3, is GAGVSQSPSNKVTEKGKDVELRCDPISGHTALYWYRQSLGQGLEFLIYFQGNSAPDKSGLPSDRFSAERTGGSVSTLTIQRTQQEDSAVYLCASSPRAGSGNTIYFGEGSWLTVV.

This chain links TRBV27 with TRBJ1-6; a possible D gene is TRBD1 (5 bases). The V gene lost 5 bases and the J gene lost 7 bases, with 15 bases spanning the gap. Germline CDR1 reads MNHEY; CDR2 reads SMNVEV (reference sequence). The CDR3 is 15 residues long. This chain's CDR3 is CASSPLGAGNSPLHF. For the CDR3, the DNA is TGTGCCAGCAGTCCTCTTGGGGCAGGGAATTCACCCCTCCACTTT.

The count of this clone is one. This chain links TRBV18 with TRBJ2-3; D call uncertain. This CDR3 spans 14 amino acids. CDR1 and CDR2 (germline): KGHSH, LQKENI. The V end lost 0 bases, the J end lost 0 bases, and 4 bases lay between the germline ends. CDR3: CASSPPSSTDTQYF. CDR3 DNA: TGTGCCAGCTCACCACCGTCTAGCACAGATACGCAGTATTTT.

This rearrangement joins TRBV24-1 to TRBJ1-5; TRBD1 aligns across 7 bases. Per germline, CDR1 KGHDR and CDR2 SFDVKD. V shed 6 bases and J 4 bases; nucleotides not matched to a gene: 14. This CDR3 has 17 residues. The DNA of the CDR3 is TGTGCCACCAGTTTTACAGCAGACAGGGAAAAAAATCAGCCCCAGCATTTT. Residues: CATSFTADREKNQPQHF.

This clone was seen more than once but under ten times. The V call is TRBV7-2, the J call TRBJ2-2; D is unresolved. V lost 5 bases and J 1 base, leaving 5 bases between the germline ends. The CDR3 covers 13 residues. Germline values: CDR1 SGHTA, CDR2 FQGNSA. CDR3 nucleotides: TGTGCCAGCAGCCCCCAGAACACCGGGGAGCTGTTTTTT. Amino acids: CASSPQNTGELFF.

The chain combines TRBV11-3 with TRBJ1-1; possibly TRBD1 for D (5 bases). Trimming took off 5 bases at V and 3 bases at J, with 19 bases between the two ends. Germline assignment: CDR1 SGHNT and CDR2 YENEEA. The CDR3 totals 16 residues. The CDR3 bases are TGTGCCAGCAGCACTGGTCGCCCGATGGGGGACACTGAAGCTTTCTTT. Protein sequence: CASSTGRPMGDTEAFF.

The chain carries TRBV7-3 and TRBJ2-7, with a possible D match to TRBD2 (5 bases). V was cut by 0 bases and J by 6 bases, with 15 bases left in between. Germline V lookup: CDR1 SGHTA, CDR2 FQGTGA. The CDR3 spans 15 residues. Here the CDR3 reads CASSLTHRPGIEQYF. CDR3 coding DNA: TGTGCCAGCAGCTTAACCCACCGGCCGGGGATCGAGCAGTACTTC.

This rearrangement joins TRBV6-7 to TRBJ2-3; TRBD2 aligns across 11 bases. TRBV6-7 is filed as an ORF, its function uncertain. The V segment lost 4 bases and the J segment 1 base; nucleotides outside the gene matches: 1. The CDR3 sequence is 15 residues long. CDR3 sequence: CASSSTSGGTDTQYF. CDR3 sequence (DNA): TGTGCCAGCAGTTCGACTAGCGGGGGCACAGATACGCAGTATTTT.

This chain connects TRBV19 to TRBJ2-7; no clear D. Looked up from germline, CDR1 is LNHDA and CDR2 is SQIVND (reference sequence). CDR3 length: 13 amino acids. V was shortened by 3 bases and J by 2 bases, with 8 bases between the two germline ends. This CDR3 reads CASSMYRAYEQYF. CDR3 coding DNA: TGTGCCAGTAGTATGTACAGAGCCTACGAGCAGTACTTC.